This T cell receptor (beta chain) was found in a study of early T cells in non-severe SARS-CoV-2 infection. Looking at the study overall: Bulk RNA isolated from unsorted whole blood underwent sequencing; chains were not paired.

Via MiXCR, TCRdb re-called the 5' RACE reads, giving one row per CDR3 protein. The sample consists of 55,000 to 65,000 distinct CDR3 sequences, around 13% of them appearing once. The sequence derives from an adult who was a healthcare worker with PCR-confirmed SARS-CoV-2 infection or an uninfected control (not recorded which). The source material was whole blood, sampled at baseline.

The CDR3 DNA sequence: TGTGCCAGCTCACCACGGATGATAGAGACCCAGTACTTC. As protein: CASSPRMIETQYF. The chain combines TRBV18 with TRBJ2-5, with D unresolved. Germline CDR1 and CDR2: KGHSH and LQKENI. The CDR3 totals 13 residues. The V gene lost 1 base and the J gene lost 4 bases, with 7 bases spanning the gap.